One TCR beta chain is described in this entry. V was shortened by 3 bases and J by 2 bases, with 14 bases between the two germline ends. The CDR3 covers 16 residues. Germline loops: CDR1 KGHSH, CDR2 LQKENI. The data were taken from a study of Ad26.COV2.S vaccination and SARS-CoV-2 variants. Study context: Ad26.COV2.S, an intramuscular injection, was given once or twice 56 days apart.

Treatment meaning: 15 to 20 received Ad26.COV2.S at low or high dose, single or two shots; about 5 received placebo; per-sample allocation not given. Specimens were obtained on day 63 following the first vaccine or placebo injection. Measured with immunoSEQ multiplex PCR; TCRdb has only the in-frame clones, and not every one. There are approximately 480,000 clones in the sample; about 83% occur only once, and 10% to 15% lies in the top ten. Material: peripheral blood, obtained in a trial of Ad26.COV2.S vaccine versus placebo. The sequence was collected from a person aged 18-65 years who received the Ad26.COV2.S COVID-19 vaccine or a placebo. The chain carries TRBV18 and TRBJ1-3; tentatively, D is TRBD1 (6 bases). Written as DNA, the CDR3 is TGTGCCAGCTCACCTACAGGGCCCAGAGCTGGAAACACCATATATTTT. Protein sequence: CASSPTGPRAGNTIYF.